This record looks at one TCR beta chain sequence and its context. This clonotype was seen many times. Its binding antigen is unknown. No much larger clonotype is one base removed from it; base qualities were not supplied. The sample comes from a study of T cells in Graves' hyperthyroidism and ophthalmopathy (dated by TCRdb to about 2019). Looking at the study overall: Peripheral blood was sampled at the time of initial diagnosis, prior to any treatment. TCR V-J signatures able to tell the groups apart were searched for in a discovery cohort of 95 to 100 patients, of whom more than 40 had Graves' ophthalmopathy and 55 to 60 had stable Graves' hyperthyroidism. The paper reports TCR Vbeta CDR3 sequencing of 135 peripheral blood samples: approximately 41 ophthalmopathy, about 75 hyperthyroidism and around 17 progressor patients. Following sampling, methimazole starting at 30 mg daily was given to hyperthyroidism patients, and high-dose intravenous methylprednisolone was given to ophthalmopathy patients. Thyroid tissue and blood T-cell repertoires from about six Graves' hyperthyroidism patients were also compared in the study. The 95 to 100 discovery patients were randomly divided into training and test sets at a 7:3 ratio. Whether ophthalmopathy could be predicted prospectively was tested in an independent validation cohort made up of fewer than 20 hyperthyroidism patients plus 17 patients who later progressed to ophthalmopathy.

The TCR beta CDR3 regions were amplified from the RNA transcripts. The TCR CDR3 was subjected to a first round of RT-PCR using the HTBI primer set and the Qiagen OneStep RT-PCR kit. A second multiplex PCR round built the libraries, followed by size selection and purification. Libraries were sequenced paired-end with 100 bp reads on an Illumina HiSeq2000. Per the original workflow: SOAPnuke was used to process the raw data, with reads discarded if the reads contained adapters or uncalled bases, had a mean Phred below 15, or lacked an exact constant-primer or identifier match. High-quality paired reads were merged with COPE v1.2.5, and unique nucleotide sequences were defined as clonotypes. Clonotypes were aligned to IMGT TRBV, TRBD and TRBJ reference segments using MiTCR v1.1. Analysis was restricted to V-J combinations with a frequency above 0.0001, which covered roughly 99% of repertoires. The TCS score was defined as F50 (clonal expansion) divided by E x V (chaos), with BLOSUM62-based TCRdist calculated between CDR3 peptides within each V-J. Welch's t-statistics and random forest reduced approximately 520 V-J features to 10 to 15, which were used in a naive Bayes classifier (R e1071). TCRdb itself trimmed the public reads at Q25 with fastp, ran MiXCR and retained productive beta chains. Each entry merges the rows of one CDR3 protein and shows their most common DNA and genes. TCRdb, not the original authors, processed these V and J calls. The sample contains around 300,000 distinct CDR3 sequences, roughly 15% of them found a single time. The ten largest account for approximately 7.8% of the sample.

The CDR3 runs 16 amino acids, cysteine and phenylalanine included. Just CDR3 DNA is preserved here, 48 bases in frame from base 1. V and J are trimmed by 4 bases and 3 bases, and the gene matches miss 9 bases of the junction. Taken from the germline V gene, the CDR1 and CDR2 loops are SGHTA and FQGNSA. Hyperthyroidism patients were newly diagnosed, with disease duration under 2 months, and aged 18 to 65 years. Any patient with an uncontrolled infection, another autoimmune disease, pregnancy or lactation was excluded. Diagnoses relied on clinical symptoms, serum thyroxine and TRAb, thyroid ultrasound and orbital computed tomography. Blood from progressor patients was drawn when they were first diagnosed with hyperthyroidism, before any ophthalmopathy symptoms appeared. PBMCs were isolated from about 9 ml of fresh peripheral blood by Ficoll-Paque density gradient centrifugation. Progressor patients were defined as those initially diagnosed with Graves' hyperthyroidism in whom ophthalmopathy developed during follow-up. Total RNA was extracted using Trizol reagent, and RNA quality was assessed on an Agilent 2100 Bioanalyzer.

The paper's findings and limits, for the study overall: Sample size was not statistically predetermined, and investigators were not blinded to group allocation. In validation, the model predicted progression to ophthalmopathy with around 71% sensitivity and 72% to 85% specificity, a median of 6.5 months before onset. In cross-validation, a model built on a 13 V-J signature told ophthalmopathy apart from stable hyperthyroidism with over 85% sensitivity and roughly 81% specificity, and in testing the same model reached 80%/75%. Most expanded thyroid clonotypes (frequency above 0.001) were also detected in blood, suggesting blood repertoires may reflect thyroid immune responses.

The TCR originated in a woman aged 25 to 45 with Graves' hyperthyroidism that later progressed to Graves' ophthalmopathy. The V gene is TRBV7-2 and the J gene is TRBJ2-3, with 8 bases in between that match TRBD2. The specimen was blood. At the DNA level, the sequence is TGTGCCAGCAGCTATCGACCGGGACTAGGGACAGATACGCAGTATTTT. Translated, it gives CASSYRPGLGTDTQYF.